This entry concerns a single T cell receptor beta chain. Its antigen remains unidentified. Being one base from a much bigger clone, this may be a read error. This sample was taken from a study of post-analysis software for immune sequencing data. Across the study: Disease courses included relapsing-remitting, secondary progressive and progressive-relapsing multiple sclerosis. Study outcomes and limitations: In patients, TRBV5-6, TRBV5-1 and TRBV20-1 belonged to five TRBV segments found more frequently than in controls. Analysis by F measure revealed that same-batch samples clustered strongly together. A significant reduction in normalized Chao1 diversity was observed in multiple sclerosis patients versus controls.

Unique molecular identifiers were present in the TCR beta cDNA libraries. TCRdb used MiXCR to reprocess the PCR reads, holding one entry per CDR3 protein. The top ten hold around 5% of the sample, which has around 260,000 distinct CDR3 sequences, 36% seen once. This CDR3 region has 16 residues. V was trimmed by 6 bases and J by 1 base, leaving 18 bases between them. The sequencing input was blood. The chain employs TRBV12-3 or TRBV12-4 and TRBJ2-5; possible D gene TRBD2, 5 bases. This clonotype was obtained from a girl between 5 and 17 years old with multiple sclerosis. In nucleotides, the CDR3 is TGTGCCAGCAGGCCCGGAGGTCAAATCCCCCAAGAGACCCAGTACTTC. Protein product: CASRPGGQIPQETQYF.